These 8 T cell receptor beta chains were all obtained from the same sample, sequenced in a study of cytomegalovirus exposure and HLA in healthy donors. In the PCR, 60 Vbeta and 13 Jbeta primers were used. Profiled with immunoSEQ multiplex PCR; TCRdb holds only in-frame clones, not every one. The sample consists of 95,000 to 100,000 clones, 85% to 90% of them appearing once. The material sequenced was PBMCs. The receptors originated from a man aged 25-45 years in good health and CMV-seronegative.

This clone appeared once. This chain connects TRBV6-1 to TRBJ1-3; TRBD1 might be the D (5 bases). Germline CDR1 is MNHNS and CDR2 is SASEGT. There are 14 residues in the CDR3. The V end was cut by 6 bases, the J end by 0 bases, with 9 bases between. The CDR3 loop is CASRGDFSGNTIYF. The CDR3 coding sequence is TGTGCCAGCAGGGGGGACTTCTCTGGAAACACCATATATTTT.

V gene TRBV2 combines with J gene TRBJ2-5, with 12 bases identical to TRBD1. The J call is doubtful: the DNA matches TRBJ2-7 better. The CDR3 sequence is 16 residues long. From germline, CDR1 is SNHLY and CDR2 FYNNEI. The CDR3 is CASSEVWGTGGAEQYF. Here the CDR3 DNA reads TGTGCCAGCAGTGAAGTTTGGGGGACAGGGGGCGCCGAGCAGTACTTC.

The V and J genes are TRBV19 and TRBJ2-5, with 7 positions matching TRBD1. The CDR3 loop spans 14 amino acids. J was trimmed by 2 bases and V by 0 bases; bases with no gene match: 0. Germline V gene lookup returns CDR1 LNHDA and CDR2 SQIVND (reference sequence). The CDR3, as DNA: TGTGCCAGTAGTATAGACAGGGGGCAAGAGACCCAGTACTTC. Translating it yields CASSIDRGQETQYF.

This chain links TRBV4-1 with TRBJ2-6, with a weak D call TRBD1 (5 bases). The CDR3 loop spans 18 amino acids. CDR1 is MGHRA, CDR2 YSYEKL, per germline. V dropped 6 bases and J dropped 2 bases, with 20 bases sitting between them. The CDR3 sequence: CASRLTASFITGANVLTF. CDR3 in DNA: TGCGCCAGCAGACTGACAGCTTCTTTTATAACTGGGGCCAACGTCCTGACTTTC.

The count of this clone is one. The chain combines TRBV11-2 with TRBJ2-5; TRBD2 agrees at 9 bases. After removal of 5 bases from V and 5 bases from J, the junction contained 18 bases not matched to a gene. CDR1 SGHAT and CDR2 FQNNGV come from the germline V gene. The CDR3 covers 18 residues. CDR3: CASSPLRGSGSSRETQYF. The CDR3 DNA is TGTGCCAGCAGCCCCCTTCGGGGTAGCGGGAGTTCAAGGGAGACCCAGTACTTC. Supplemented by reference TRBV11-2 and TRBJ2-5, the full variable domain reads EAGVAQSPRYKIIEKRQSVAFWCNPISGHATLYWYQQILGQGPKLLIQFQNNGVVDDSQLPKDRFSAERLKGVDSTLKIQPAKLEDSAVYLCASSPLRGSGSSRETQYFGPGTRLLVL.

This rearrangement joins TRBV9 to TRBJ2-5; weak D call: TRBD2 (6 bases). Trimming took off 2 bases at V and 7 bases at J, with 18 bases between the two ends. CDR1 SGDLS and CDR2 YYNGEE come from the germline V gene. There are 15 residues in the CDR3. The DNA for the CDR3 is TGTGCCAGCAGCGTCCAGGTAGCGGAGACCTCGACCCAGTACTTC. This sequence encodes CASSVQVAETSTQYF.

This chain links TRBV18 with TRBJ2-4, with a possible D match to TRBD1 (6 bases). This CDR3 has 16 amino acids. Trimming took 0 bases from V and 2 from J, leaving 11 bases between them. The germline V gene encodes CDR1 KGHSH and CDR2 LQKENI. CDR3 nucleotides: TGTGCCAGCTCACCACCCACAGGGTTCCCCAAAAACATTCAGTACTTC. Its translation: CASSPPTGFPKNIQYF.

This chain connects TRBV27 to TRBJ2-7, with a possible D match to TRBD1 (6 bases). Germline V lookup: CDR1 MNHEY, CDR2 SMNVEV (reference sequence). The CDR3 extends over 14 amino acids. V was shortened by 6 bases and J by 0 bases, with 12 bases between the two germline ends. The CDR3 nucleotides are TGTGCCAGCAGGTTAACAGGGTCCTCCTACGAGCAGTACTTC. This sequence encodes CASRLTGSSYEQYF.